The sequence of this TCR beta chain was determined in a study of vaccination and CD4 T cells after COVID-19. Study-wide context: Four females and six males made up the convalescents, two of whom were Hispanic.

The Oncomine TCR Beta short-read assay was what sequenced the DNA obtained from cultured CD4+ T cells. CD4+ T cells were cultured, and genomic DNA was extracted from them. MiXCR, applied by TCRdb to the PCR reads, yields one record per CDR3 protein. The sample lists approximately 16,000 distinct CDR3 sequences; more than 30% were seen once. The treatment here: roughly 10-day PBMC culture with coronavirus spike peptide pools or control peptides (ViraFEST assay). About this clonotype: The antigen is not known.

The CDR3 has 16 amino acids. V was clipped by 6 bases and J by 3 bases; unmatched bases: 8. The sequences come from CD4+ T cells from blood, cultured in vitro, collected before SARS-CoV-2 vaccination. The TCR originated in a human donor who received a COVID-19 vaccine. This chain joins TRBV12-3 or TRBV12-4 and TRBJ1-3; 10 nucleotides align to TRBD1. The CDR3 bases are TGTGCCAGCAGCCTTCGACAGGGGGCGGGTGGAAACACCATATATTTT. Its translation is CASSLRQGAGGNTIYF.